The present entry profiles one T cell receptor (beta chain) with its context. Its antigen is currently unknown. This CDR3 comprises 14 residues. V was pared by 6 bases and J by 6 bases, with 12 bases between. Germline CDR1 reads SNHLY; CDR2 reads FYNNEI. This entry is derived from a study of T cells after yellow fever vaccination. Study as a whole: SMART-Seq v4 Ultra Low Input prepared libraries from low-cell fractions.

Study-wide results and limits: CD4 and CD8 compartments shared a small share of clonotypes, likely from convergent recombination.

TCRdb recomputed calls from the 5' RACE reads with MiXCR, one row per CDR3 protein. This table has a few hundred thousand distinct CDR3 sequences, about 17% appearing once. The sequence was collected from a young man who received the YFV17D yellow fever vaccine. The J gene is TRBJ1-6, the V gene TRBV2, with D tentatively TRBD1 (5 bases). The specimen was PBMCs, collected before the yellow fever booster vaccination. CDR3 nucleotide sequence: TGTGCCAGCAGGGTGACAGACTTTAATTCACCCCTCCACTTT. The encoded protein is CASRVTDFNSPLHF.